Listed here are 30 T cell receptor beta chains from one sample, sequenced in a study of CD8+CD57+ T cells in acquired aplastic anemia. The template used for profiling TCR beta VDJ and CDR3 was genomic DNA. TCRdb re-called the reads through MiXCR, storing one row per CDR3 protein. The sample lists roughly 150,000 distinct CDR3 sequences, about 45% occurring once. CD8+CD57+ cell expansion, shown by flow cytometry, had occurred in the patients selected for sequencing. Material: sorted CD4+, CD8+, or CD8+CD57+ T cells (not recorded which) from PBMCs. The receptors come from a human donor with aplastic anemia.

V gene TRBV7-9 combines with J gene TRBJ2-5, with D unresolved. The CDR3 has 11 residues. V shed 8 bases and J shed 1 base, with 5 bases lying between them. The V gene's germline CDR1 is SEHNR and CDR2 FQNEAQ (reference sequence). The CDR3 bases are TGTGCCAGCGAGCCCCAAGAGACCCAGTACTTC. The encoded protein is CASEPQETQYF.

The CDR3 sequence: CSQPGLAADTQYF. In DNA form, the CDR3 reads TGCAGTCAGCCGGGACTAGCGGCAGATACGCAGTATTTT. The chain is built from TRBV20-1 and TRBJ2-3, with 11 bases aligning to TRBD2. Germline loops: CDR1 DFQATT, CDR2 SNEGSKA (reference sequence). CDR3 length: 13 residues. The ends lost 8 bases at V and 4 bases at J; junction bases unmatched: 5.

Comment on this clonotype: This likely comes from a read error, as the CDR3 has no conserved phenylalanine or tryptophan at its end. The J gene is TRBJ1-1, the V gene TRBV14, with a weak D call TRBD1 (5 bases). V lost 5 bases and J lost 0, with 13 bases in between. There are 15 residues in the CDR3. CDR1 is SGHDN and CDR2 is FVKESK in the germline V gene. The CDR3 loop reads CASSSPGTLNTEAFS. The CDR3 DNA follows: TGTGCCAGCAGCTCCCCCGGGACTCTGAACACTGAAGCTTTCTCT.

In this sample, this clonotype turned up a few times. The genes are TRBV29-1 and TRBJ1-1; D remains unclear. The CDR3 spans 13 residues. Trimming left V 3 bases short and J 3 bases short, with 11 bases between. Per germline, CDR1 SQVTM and CDR2 ANQGSEA. The CDR3 DNA reads as TGCAGCGTTGATCGGGGAGTGGACACTGAAGCTTTCTTT. This translates into CSVDRGVDTEAFF.

DNA of the CDR3: TGTGCCAGCAGTTTGCGGGAGGAGGGAAATACGCAGTATTTT. Protein sequence: CASSLREEGNTQYF. The rearrangement links TRBV12-3 or TRBV12-4 to TRBJ2-3, with 8 bases identical to TRBD2. Trimming took 3 bases from V and 7 from J; bases not matched to a gene: 6. The CDR3 covers 14 residues.

In its sample, this clonotype was seen many times. The J gene is TRBJ2-3, the V gene TRBV5-1; D call uncertain. This CDR3 is built from 14 residues. Trimming cost V 4 bases and J 2 bases, with 11 bases left between them. Germline V gene data show CDR1 as SGHRS and CDR2 as YFSETQ. CDR3 DNA: TGCGCCAGCAGCGTACAACTTTCCACAGATACGCAGTATTTT. Its translation: CASSVQLSTDTQYF. Full variable domain (rest looked up from reference TRBV5-1 and TRBJ2-3): KAGVTQTPRYLIKTRGQQVTLSCSPISGHRSVSWYQQTPGQGLQFLFEYFSETQRNKGNFPGRFSGRQFSNSRSEMNVSTLELGDSALYLCASSVQLSTDTQYFGPGTRLTVL.

As to this clonotype: A read error may account for a junction end that differs from germline. The CDR3 region has the DNA TGTGCCATCAGTTACTCGAATGGGCCTGGAAACACCATATATTTT. The encoded protein is CAISYSNGPGNTIYF. The chain combines TRBV6-5 with TRBJ1-3; D is undetermined. This CDR3 region has 15 residues. Germline CDR1 and CDR2: MNHEY and SVGAGI.

Only one count was recorded for this clonotype. This chain joins TRBV7-2 and TRBJ1-1; D ambiguous. Germline V lookup: CDR1 SGHTA, CDR2 FQGNSA. Between the trimmed V and J ends, which lost 5 bases and 5 bases, there was a span of 15 bases. The CDR3 has 14 residues. In DNA, the CDR3 is TGTGCCAGCAGCATCAGCGGATGGGCGACTGAAGCTTTCTTT. This codes for CASSISGWATEAFF.

The V call is TRBV7-8, the J call TRBJ2-5; no reliable D call. Germline V gene sequence: CDR1 SGHVS, CDR2 FQNEAQ. With 4 bases removed from V and 4 bases from J, the gap between germline ends came to 1 base. CDR3 length: 10 amino acids. This chain's CDR3 is CASSSETQYF. CDR3 DNA: TGTGCCAGCAGCTCAGAGACCCAGTACTTC.

This clonotype was seen many times. The chain combines TRBV12-3 or TRBV12-4 with TRBJ1-4; 11 bases map to TRBD1. There are 14 residues in the CDR3. The V gene end was trimmed by 4 bases and the J gene end by 8 bases; junction bases not matched to a gene: 3. The CDR3 loop is CASSSGTGGEKLFF. The CDR3 DNA follows: TGTGCCAGCAGTTCCGGGACAGGGGGGGAAAAACTGTTTTTT.

The V call is TRBV7-9, the J call TRBJ2-7; D is ambiguous. CDR3 length equals 13 residues. Germline CDR1 is SEHNR and CDR2 is FQNEAQ (reference sequence). V shed 6 bases and J shed 4 bases, with 13 bases lying between them. CDR3 loop: CASRSGSDYEQYF. CDR3 bases: TGTGCCAGCAGGTCGGGCAGCGATTACGAGCAGTACTTC.

The table lists this clonotype with many counts. The chain employs TRBV7-2 and TRBJ2-1, with D possibly matching TRBD2 (7 bases). Germline lookup yields CDR1 SGHTA and CDR2 FQGNSA. The CDR3 has 16 amino acids. Trimming shortened V by 0 bases and J by 4 bases, and 13 bases separated the two germline ends. The CDR3 sequence: CASSLAGGTIYNEQFF. CDR3 coding DNA: TGTGCCAGCAGCTTAGCGGGGGGGACAATTTACAATGAGCAGTTCTTC.

The chain recombines TRBV6-2 or TRBV6-3 with TRBJ1-5; D unresolved. From germline, CDR1 is MNHEY and CDR2 SVGEGT. The CDR3 runs 13 residues. V gave up 6 bases and J gave up 6 bases, with 12 bases separating them. CDR3 loop: CASRMAGGQPQHF. The DNA for the CDR3 is TGTGCCAGCAGAATGGCAGGCGGTCAGCCCCAGCATTTT.

The J gene is TRBJ2-2, the V gene TRBV12-3 or TRBV12-4; D tentatively fits TRBD1 or TRBD2 (5 bases each). V dropped 1 base and J dropped 1 base, with 7 bases sitting between them. This CDR3 has 15 residues. The DNA for the CDR3 is TGTGCCAGCAGTTTAGGGGGGAAGAACACCGGGGAGCTGTTTTTT. This codes for CASSLGGKNTGELFF.

Regarding this clonotype: A much larger clonotype is one base distant, so this may be a read error. The conserved final phenylalanine or tryptophan is absent from the CDR3, which likely points to a read error. This chain joins TRBV28 and TRBJ1-6; D not resolved. The length of the CDR3 is 15 residues. The germline V and J ends were trimmed by 7 bases and 0 bases, with 10 bases remaining between them. The germline V gene has CDR1 MDHEN and CDR2 SYDVKM. The CDR3 region is CASMGRDSYNSPLHY. The CDR3 DNA reads TGTGCCAGCATGGGTAGGGACTCCTATAATTCACCCCTCCACTAT.

This clonotype came up many times. In DNA, the CDR3 is TGTGCCAGCAGGCGGGACACTAATCAGCCCCAGCATTTT. It translates to CASRRDTNQPQHF. The chain carries TRBV2 and TRBJ1-5; D perhaps matches TRBD1 (6 bases). Trimming cost V 6 bases and J 4 bases, with 10 bases left between them. The germline V gene encodes CDR1 SNHLY and CDR2 FYNNEI. The CDR3 has 13 residues.

The sample holds many counts of this clonotype. The rearrangement uses TRBV7-9 and TRBJ2-7; 12 positions match TRBD1. The CDR3 extends over 15 amino acids. With V trimmed by 5 bases and J by 4 bases, 6 bases remained unmatched. CDR1 and CDR2 from the germline V gene are SEHNR and FQNEAQ (reference sequence). This chain's CDR3 is CASSRGQGALYEQYF. CDR3 in DNA: TGTGCCAGCAGCAGGGGACAGGGGGCGCTTTACGAGCAGTACTTC.

This clonotype occurred a few times. The junction departs from the called germline gene at one end, perhaps through a read error. This chain connects TRBV24-1 to TRBJ2-7; weak D call: TRBD1 (6 bases). The CDR3 spans 15 residues. CDR1 is KGHDR and CDR2 is SFDVKD in the germline V gene. CDR3 sequence reads: CASSGPGTPSYEQYF. As DNA, the CDR3 is TGTGCCAGCAGTGGTCCCGGGACACCTTCCTACGAGCAGTACTTC.

In nucleotides, the CDR3 is TGTGCCAGCAGCCACCTACGGGGGAATCTCAATGAGCAGTTCTTC. Amino acids: CASSHLRGNLNEQFF. The V call is TRBV4-2, the J call TRBJ2-1; perhaps TRBD2 as D (6 bases). V was pared by 3 bases and J by 6 bases, with 15 bases between. The CDR3 has 15 amino acids. Per the germline V gene, CDR1 is LGHNA and CDR2 is YNFKEQ.

The chain links TRBV20-1 to TRBJ2-7, with D uncertain. Germline lookup yields CDR1 DFQATT and CDR2 SNEGSKA (reference sequence). The V end was cut by 3 bases, the J end by 3 bases, with 12 bases between. CDR3 length: 13 residues. The CDR3 coding sequence is TGCAGTGCTAGTCGGAACGAAAACTACGAGCAGTACTTC. Its translation is CSASRNENYEQYF.

This clonotype has at least ten counts. The chain couples TRBV10-3 to TRBJ2-2; 9 bases fit TRBD2. V shed 11 bases, J shed 4 bases, and the junction held 8 bases outside the gene matches. The CDR3 has 14 residues. Germline V gene data show CDR1 as ENHRY and CDR2 as SYGVKD. The CDR3 reads CAPRREGPTGELFF. The CDR3 nucleotides read TGTGCCCCCCGGCGGGAGGGCCCCACCGGGGAGCTGTTTTTT.

This clonotype was seen repeatedly, ten times or more. This rearrangement joins TRBV6-5 to TRBJ1-1; maybe TRBD1 (6 bases). Germline CDR1 and CDR2: MNHEY and SVGAGI. Between the trimmed V and J ends, which lost 1 base and 5 bases, there was a span of 14 bases. The CDR3 has 15 amino acids. CDR3 in amino acids: CASSYYRRGRTEAFF. As DNA, the CDR3 is TGTGCCAGCAGTTACTATCGCAGGGGTCGAACTGAAGCTTTCTTT.

The sample holds many counts of this clonotype. The chain carries TRBV12-3 or TRBV12-4 and TRBJ1-2, with TRBD1 as a possible D gene (5 bases). The CDR3 extends over 16 amino acids. Trimming removed 0 bases from V and 6 bases from J, with 17 bases in between. The CDR3 reads CASSLAGVRESDGYTF. DNA of the CDR3: TGTGCCAGCAGTTTAGCGGGGGTCAGGGAGAGCGATGGCTACACCTTC.

This chain uses TRBV15 with TRBJ2-5; D call uncertain. Germline CDR1 is LNHNV and CDR2 is YYDKDF (reference sequence). V was shortened by 0 bases and J by 2 bases, with 13 bases between the two germline ends. The CDR3 sequence is 16 residues long. As DNA, the CDR3 is TGTGCCACCAGCAGAGATCAGGCAGCCAAACAAGAGACCCAGTACTTC. It codes for CATSRDQAAKQETQYF.

This sequence joins TRBV2 and TRBJ2-5; 7 bases map to TRBD2. V lost 8 bases, J lost 5 bases, and 5 bases stayed unmatched. In germline, CDR1 is SNHLY, CDR2 FYNNEI. The CDR3 extends over 12 amino acids. The CDR3 protein is CASAGEGETQYF. In DNA form, the CDR3 reads TGTGCCAGCGCGGGAGAGGGTGAGACCCAGTACTTC.

The chain uses TRBV5-1 and TRBJ1-5, with a tentative D call TRBD1 (6 bases). The germline V gene encodes CDR1 SGHRS and CDR2 YFSETQ. Trimming cost V 4 bases and J 7 bases, with 15 bases left between them. The CDR3 has 14 residues. DNA for the CDR3: TGCGCCAGCAGCCCAGGGGAGCGGGGCCAGCCCCAGCATTTT. Translating gives CASSPGERGQPQHF.

The rearrangement uses TRBV7-2 and TRBJ1-1; D not certain. Germline V gene lookup returns CDR1 SGHTA and CDR2 FQGNSA. The CDR3 runs 14 residues. The V gene lost 5 bases and the J gene lost 5 bases, with 15 bases spanning the gap. DNA of the CDR3: TGTGCCAGCAGCGAAACCGCGTCGGGTACTGAAGCTTTCTTT. Amino acid sequence: CASSETASGTEAFF.

At least ten counts were recorded for this clonotype. This chain connects TRBV6-1 to TRBJ2-3; TRBD2 matches at 9 bases. Germline CDR1 MNHNS, CDR2 SASEGT. The V segment lost 6 bases and the J segment 0 bases; nucleotides outside the gene matches: 4. The CDR3 has 15 residues. The DNA for the CDR3 is TGTGCCAGCAGAAGACTAGCGGTTAGCACAGATACGCAGTATTTT. Protein product: CASRRLAVSTDTQYF.

Ten or more counts support this clonotype. This rearrangement joins TRBV28 to TRBJ1-2; 10 nucleotides align to TRBD1. CDR1 and CDR2 from the germline V gene are MDHEN and SYDVKM. The trim removed 6 bases at V and 8 bases at J, leaving 15 bases unmatched. The CDR3 length is 16 residues. DNA for the CDR3: TGTGCCAGCAGCCTCCCTCCCGGGACAGGGGTCCTAGGCTACACCTTC. Encoded protein: CASSLPPGTGVLGYTF.

The chain links TRBV20-1 to TRBJ2-3; D is perhaps TRBD2 (5 bases). CDR1 is DFQATT and CDR2 is SNEGSKA in the germline V gene (reference sequence). V lost 2 bases and J lost 4, with 10 bases in between. This CDR3 contains 13 residues. The CDR3 loop is CSARRLAPDTQYF. The CDR3 nucleotides are TGCAGTGCTAGACGCCTAGCTCCAGATACGCAGTATTTT.